Sequencing of this TCR beta chain was carried out in a study of blood T cell repertoires in COVID-19. Study at large: Samples came from the United States, Italy and Spain, spanning acute and convalescent COVID-19. In each case, the material was cDNA or gDNA derived from T cells, B-cell-depleted T cells, or PBMCs.

In the original processing: Estimation of nucleated cell counts was performed using reference gene primer amplification. Data came from immunoSEQ multiplex PCR; TCRdb stores just in-frame clones and leaves some out. V and J calls and clone size are copied from that table; D and trimming were computed from the DNA. This sample has fewer than 250,000 clones, with about 83% found just once. The clonotype was recovered from a woman between 40 and 55 years old with active or convalescent COVID-19. The sequenced material came from peripheral blood.

The CDR3 sequence: CASSLSRSGNTIYF. The DNA for the CDR3 is TGTGCCAGCAGCTTATCCAGAAGTGGAAACACCATATATTTT. The chain joins TRBV11-3 to TRBJ1-3; D unclear. The CDR3 extends over 14 amino acids. Germline values: CDR1 SGHNT, CDR2 YENEEA. V was cut by 2 bases and J by 3 bases, with 8 bases left in between.